This passage covers 26 T cell receptor beta chains from one sample sequenced in a study of T cell responses to AZD1222 COVID-19 vaccine. Data came from immunoSEQ multiplex PCR; TCRdb stores just in-frame clones and leaves some out. The sample records roughly 150,000 clones, roughly nine tenths being singletons. Specimen: peripheral blood, collected on day 0 of AZD1222 vaccination. These receptors were collected from an adult in good health.

The chain employs TRBV11-2 and TRBJ1-2; D ambiguous. The CDR3 length is 15 residues. Germline CDR1 SGHAT, CDR2 FQNNGV. Trimming removed 5 bases at V and 0 bases at J, with 13 bases between. The CDR3 nucleotides read TGTGCCAGCAGCCAGAGCACACTACCTAACTATGGCTACACCTTC. Its protein is CASSQSTLPNYGYTF.

This clone has a single count. The V and J genes are TRBV7-8 and TRBJ1-1; 7 bases align to TRBD1. V was clipped by 5 bases and J by 2 bases; unmatched bases: 5. Germline V lookup: CDR1 SGHVS, CDR2 FQNEAQ. The CDR3 runs to 14 residues. The CDR3 coding sequence is TGTGCCAGCAGCCGAACAGGGGTAAACACTGAAGCTTTCTTT. It specifies CASSRTGVNTEAFF.

The chain uses TRBV9 and TRBJ2-1, with D unclear. This CDR3 has 17 residues. Germline assignment: CDR1 SGDLS and CDR2 YYNGEE. Trimming took 2 bases from V and 3 from J, leaving 18 bases between them. CDR3 in DNA: TGTGCCAGCAGCGTTCAGGACGGTATATTTCTCTACAATGAGCAGTTCTTC. Translated, it gives CASSVQDGIFLYNEQFF.

Only one count was recorded for this clone. J is TRBJ2-7 and V is TRBV12-3 or TRBV12-4; D is ambiguous. The CDR3 length is 12 residues. Trimming took off 1 base at V and 5 bases at J, with 6 bases between the two ends. The DNA for the CDR3 is TGTGCCAGCAGTTTAGGGCTCAACGAGCAGTACTTC. Protein product: CASSLGLNEQYF.

V gene TRBV6-4 combines with J gene TRBJ2-7; D is unresolved. Germline CDR1 MRHNA, CDR2 SNTAGT. Trimming left V 2 bases short and J 6 bases short, with 14 bases between. The CDR3 is made up of 14 amino acids. The CDR3 DNA reads TGTGCCAGCAGTGACCCGAACAGAAGCGCCGAGCAGTACTTC. It is translated as CASSDPNRSAEQYF.

V gene TRBV24-1 combines with J gene TRBJ2-1, with D possibly being TRBD1 (6 bases). The CDR3 extends over 13 amino acids. V shed 3 bases and J shed 8 bases, with 10 bases lying between them. The germline CDR1 and CDR2 sequences are KGHDR and SFDVKD. In DNA form, the CDR3 reads TGTGCCACCAGTGATGTACAGGGCCATGAGCAGTTCTTC. Translating it yields CATSDVQGHEQFF.

This clone has a single count. The gene calls are TRBV5-4 and TRBJ2-3, with D perhaps matching TRBD1 or TRBD2 (5 bases each). Germline CDR1 and CDR2: SGHNT and YYREEE (reference sequence). CDR3 size: 14 residues. Deletions cut 4 bases from V and 6 bases from J, with 15 bases between. The chain's CDR3 is CASSPLAGLDTQYF. The CDR3 DNA is TGTGCCAGCAGCCCCCTAGCAGGGCTCGATACGCAGTATTTT. Full variable domain (remainder filled in from reference TRBV5-4 and TRBJ2-3): ETGVTQSPTHLIKTRGQQVTLRCSSQSGHNTVSWYQQALGQGPQFIFQYYREEENGRGNFPPRFSGLQFPNYSSELNVNALELDDSALYLCASSPLAGLDTQYFGPGTRLTVL.

The gene calls are TRBV28 and TRBJ1-2, with D hard to call. The CDR3 contains 12 residues. The ends were cut back, 4 bases at V and 6 bases at J, with 9 bases in the middle. Germline values: CDR1 MDHEN, CDR2 SYDVKM. CDR3 in DNA: TGTGCCAGCAGTTCCCTCGACGATGGCTACACCTTC. Its protein product is CASSSLDDGYTF.

This rearrangement joins TRBV10-3 to TRBJ2-7; D might be TRBD1 or TRBD2, each matching 5 bases. In germline, CDR1 is ENHRY, CDR2 SYGVKD. This CDR3 has 14 residues. V lost 6 bases and J lost 2, with 14 bases in between. The CDR3 nucleotides read TGTGCCATCAGAGATAGCGAGGGGACCTACGAGCAGTACTTC. It yields the protein CAIRDSEGTYEQYF.

The rearrangement links TRBV4-3 to TRBJ2-1; D might be TRBD2 (5 bases). Trimming removed 4 bases at V and 9 bases at J, with 22 bases between. The CDR3 covers 16 residues. Germline V gene data show CDR1 as LGHNA and CDR2 as YSLEER. CDR3 sequence: CASSPRGPPQAGEQFF. Here the CDR3 DNA reads TGCGCCAGCAGCCCCCGCGGGCCTCCCCAGGCCGGTGAGCAGTTCTTC.

V usage is TRBV6-7 and J usage is TRBJ1-5; no reliable D call. TRBV6-7 qualifies as an ORF whose function is uncertain. The CDR3 consists of 17 residues. Trimming removed 0 bases from V and 4 bases from J, with 16 bases in between. CDR3 residues: CASSYSSEGVRNQPQHF. The CDR3 DNA is TGTGCCAGCAGTTACTCGAGTGAGGGTGTTAGGAATCAGCCCCAGCATTTT.

V is TRBV5-8 and J is TRBJ2-3, with D possibly TRBD1 on 6 matching bases. The V end was cut by 0 bases, the J end by 0 bases, with 8 bases between. The CDR3 is 15 residues long. Germline V CDR1 and CDR2: SGHTS, YDEGEE. In DNA, the CDR3 is TGTGCCAGCAGCTTGGGAGGACAGAGCACAGATACGCAGTATTTT. This codes for CASSLGGQSTDTQYF.

This chain connects TRBV19 to TRBJ2-7, with no clear D. Deletions cut 5 bases from V and 0 bases from J, with 17 bases between. Germline lookup yields CDR1 LNHDA and CDR2 SQIVND (reference sequence). This CDR3 region has 16 residues. The CDR3 sequence is CASSVPAARSSYEQYF. The DNA for the CDR3 is TGTGCCAGTAGTGTACCGGCAGCCAGGAGCTCCTACGAGCAGTACTTC.

The rearrangement uses TRBV11-2 and TRBJ1-5, with 7 bases that match TRBD1. In germline, CDR1 is SGHAT, CDR2 FQNNGV. J was trimmed by 6 bases and V by 0 bases; bases with no gene match: 5. The CDR3 has 15 amino acids. CDR3: CASSLEYGTAQPQHF. CDR3 in DNA: TGTGCCAGCAGCTTAGAGTATGGGACAGCTCAGCCCCAGCATTTT.

CDR3 region: CASRPRVDEQYF. The CDR3 DNA is TGTGCCAGCAGGCCGAGGGTGGACGAGCAGTACTTC. The chain recombines TRBV28 with TRBJ2-7, with D possibly TRBD2 on 5 matching bases. This CDR3 contains 12 residues. V shed 6 bases and J shed 5 bases, with 11 bases lying between them. Germline CDR1 is MDHEN and CDR2 is SYDVKM.

The gene calls are TRBV28 and TRBJ2-1, with 16 bases matching TRBD2. Looked up from germline, CDR1 is MDHEN and CDR2 is SYDVKM. The CDR3 loop spans 17 amino acids. With V trimmed by 5 bases and J by 9 bases, 10 bases remained unmatched. CDR3 DNA: TGTGCCAGCAGTCGAACGGGACTAGCGGGAGGGCCAGGTGAGCAGTTCTTC. It specifies CASSRTGLAGGPGEQFF.

J is TRBJ1-2 and V is TRBV27; TRBD1 matches 12 bases. Trimming cost V 10 bases and J 7 bases; bases outside gene matches: 10. Germline assignment: CDR1 MNHEY and CDR2 SMNVEV (reference sequence). This CDR3 is 14 amino acids long. The CDR3 DNA is TGTGCCACCTACGCCGGGACAGGGGGCGGTGGCTACACCTTC. Amino acids: CATYAGTGGGGYTF.

The V gene is TRBV28, the J gene TRBJ2-7; D is undetermined. Germline CDR1 reads MDHEN; CDR2 reads SYDVKM. The CDR3 runs 12 residues. Between the trimmed V and J ends, which lost 6 bases and 3 bases, there was a span of 9 bases. In DNA, the CDR3 is TGTGCCAGCAGAACGCCCAACTACGAGCAGTACTTC. Translating it yields CASRTPNYEQYF.

The chain recombines TRBV5-4 with TRBJ1-2; 12 bases agree with TRBD1. The CDR3 loop spans 15 amino acids. V gave up 4 bases and J gave up 4 bases; unmatched junction bases: 5. The germline V gene has CDR1 SGHNT and CDR2 YYREEE (reference sequence). CDR3 DNA: TGTGCCAGCAGCCTGGGACAGGGGGCGACCTATGGCTACACCTTC. Its translation: CASSLGQGATYGYTF.

This chain connects TRBV4-3 to TRBJ2-3; 7 positions match TRBD2. Germline values: CDR1 LGHNA, CDR2 YSLEER. The trim removed 4 bases at V and 3 bases at J, leaving 7 bases unmatched. CDR3 length: 15 amino acids. The CDR3 is CASSPSRGVTDTQYF. The CDR3 bases are TGCGCCAGCAGCCCTTCCCGGGGGGTAACAGATACGCAGTATTTT.

The chain carries TRBV7-9 and TRBJ1-5; 8 bases fit TRBD1. Germline V lookup: CDR1 SEHNR, CDR2 FQNEAQ (reference sequence). This CDR3 has 14 residues. After removal of 1 base from V and 8 bases from J, the junction contained 4 bases not matched to a gene. CDR3 bases: TGTGCCAGCAGCTTAGGACAGGGGAGGGAGCCCCAGCATTTT. As protein: CASSLGQGREPQHF.

The chain joins TRBV15 to TRBJ2-5; 8 positions match TRBD2. This CDR3 contains 15 residues. Germline CDR1 and CDR2: LNHNV and YYDKDF (reference sequence). Trimming took 6 bases from V and 5 from J; bases not matched to a gene: 11. The CDR3 loop is CATSGLASIRETQYF. The CDR3 region has the DNA TGTGCCACCAGTGGACTAGCTTCGATTCGGGAGACCCAGTACTTC. The full variable domain, rest sourced from reference TRBV15 and TRBJ2-5, is DAMVIQNPRYQVTQFGKPVTLSCSQTLNHNVMYWYQQKSSQAPKLLFHYYDKDFNNEADTPDNFQSRRPNTSFCFLDIRSPGLGDTAMYLCATSGLASIRETQYFGPGTRLLVL.

The V gene is TRBV5-1, the J gene TRBJ2-1; either TRBD1 or TRBD2 may supply D (5 bases each). The CDR3 contains 14 residues. Germline V gene sequence: CDR1 SGHRS, CDR2 YFSETQ. V was clipped by 7 bases and J by 0 bases, with 11 bases between them. The CDR3, as DNA: TGCGCCAGCGGGGACGACAACTCCTACAATGAGCAGTTCTTC. Protein product: CASGDDNSYNEQFF.

This chain joins TRBV7-2 and TRBJ2-7, with D perhaps matching TRBD1 (6 bases). The CDR3 has 13 amino acids. With 1 base removed from V and 5 bases from J, the gap between germline ends came to 9 bases. Germline V gene sequence: CDR1 SGHTA, CDR2 FQGNSA. The CDR3 here is CASSLDRDHEQYF. CDR3 in DNA: TGTGCCAGCAGCTTAGACAGGGACCACGAGCAGTACTTC.

The chain has TRBV18 and TRBJ1-3; the D is unclear. Germline CDR1 KGHSH, CDR2 LQKENI. Deletions cut 0 bases from V and 4 bases from J, with 7 bases between. This CDR3 is built from 14 residues. CDR3 nucleotides: TGTGCCAGCTCACCACCGGACTCAGGAAACACCATATATTTT. Encoded protein: CASSPPDSGNTIYF.

The V gene is TRBV10-1, the J gene TRBJ1-1; 7 bases map to TRBD1. Trimming at V came to 6 bases and at J to 4 bases, leaving 8 bases not matched to a gene. The CDR3 extends over 14 amino acids. Germline CDR1 WNHNN, CDR2 SYGVQD (reference sequence). CDR3 coding DNA: TGCGCCAGCAGCCAGACAGGGAGGGTCACTGAAGCTTTCTTT. It translates to CASSQTGRVTEAFF.